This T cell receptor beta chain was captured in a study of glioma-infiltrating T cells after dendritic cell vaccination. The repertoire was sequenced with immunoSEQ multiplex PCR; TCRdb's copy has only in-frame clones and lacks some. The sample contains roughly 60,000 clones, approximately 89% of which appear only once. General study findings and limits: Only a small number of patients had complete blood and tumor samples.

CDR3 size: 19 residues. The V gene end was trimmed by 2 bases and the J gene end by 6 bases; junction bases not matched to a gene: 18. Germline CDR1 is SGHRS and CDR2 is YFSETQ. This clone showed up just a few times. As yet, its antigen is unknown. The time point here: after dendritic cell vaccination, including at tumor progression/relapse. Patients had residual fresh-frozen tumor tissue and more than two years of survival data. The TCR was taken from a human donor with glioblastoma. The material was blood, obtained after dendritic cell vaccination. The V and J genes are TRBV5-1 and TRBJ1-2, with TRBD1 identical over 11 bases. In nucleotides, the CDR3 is TGCGCCAGCAGCTTAATGTTAAGTTGGGCGGACAGGGGGCGTAATGGCTACACCTTC. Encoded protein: CASSLMLSWADRGRNGYTF.